This T cell receptor (beta chain) was sequenced for a study of Graves' ophthalmopathy and Graves' hyperthyroidism. Broader study findings: Most thyroid-expanded clonotypes exceeding 0.001 frequency were also found in blood.

CDR3 size: 14 residues. From germline, CDR1 is SGHTA and CDR2 FQGNSA. Trimming cost V 1 base and J 5 bases, with 11 bases left between them. RNA transcripts yielded amplified TCR beta CDR3 regions. An initial RT-PCR round employing HTBI primers preceded a second-round multiplex PCR. TCRdb itself ran the multiplex PCR reads through MiXCR, one entry per CDR3 protein. The sample holds some 410,000 distinct CDR3 sequences, 20% to 25% seen once. This clonotype was seen ten or more times. Its antigen is unknown. The rearrangement links TRBV7-2 to TRBJ1-2, with D possibly TRBD1 on 6 matching bases. The TCR sequence derives from a woman under 30 with stable Graves' hyperthyroidism. The sequenced sample was peripheral blood. The DNA for the CDR3 is TGTGCCAGCAGCTTAGGACAGGCTCCGTATGGCTACACCTTC. This gives the protein CASSLGQAPYGYTF.